The clone carrying this T cell receptor beta chain was counted only a few times. This sample's treatment: oral pan-JAK inhibitor, 5-10 mg twice daily. The data belong to a study of CD8+ T cells in alopecia areata. Looking at the study overall: In an open-label trial, patients got 5 to 10 mg tofacitinib twice daily. Severity was scored as percentage of affected scalp area in treated patients.

CDR1 is SGHAT and CDR2 is FQNNGV in the germline V gene. After removal of 5 bases from V and 6 bases from J, the junction contained 6 bases not matched to a gene. This CDR3 is 15 amino acids long. As the sequencing template, cDNA was produced by extracting RNA and reverse transcribing it. Produced via immunoSEQ multiplex PCR; TCRdb's table is partial and in-frame only. This table has about 210,000 clones, 66% appearing once. This chain connects TRBV11-2 to TRBJ2-2; TRBD2 agrees at 10 bases. The starting material was CD4+ T cells sorted from blood, obtained between weeks 43 and 45, from a patient treated with tofacitinib. This TCR was recovered from a human donor with alopecia areata. The CDR3 region is CASSTQLAGSGELFF. CDR3 DNA: TGTGCCAGCAGCACTCAACTAGCGGGGTCCGGGGAGCTGTTTTTT.